The 19 T cell receptor beta chains given below trace back to one sample, sequenced in a study of identical twins. TCRdb re-called the 5' RACE reads through MiXCR, storing one row per CDR3 protein. The sample contains about 500,000 distinct CDR3 sequences, roughly an eighth of which appear only once. These data were also reused for a study on yellow fever vaccine responses in identical twins.

The sequenced material came from CD4+ T cells sorted from blood. The source of these receptors is a woman between 18 and 29 years old in good health.

The V and J genes are TRBV29-1 and TRBJ1-2, with D possibly TRBD1 on 6 matching bases. The CDR3 is 13 residues long. Trimming took off 4 bases at V and 4 bases at J, with 13 bases between the two ends. Germline V gene lookup returns CDR1 SQVTM and CDR2 ANQGSEA. The CDR3 DNA reads TGCAGCGTTGCTACAGGGACTGGCTATGGCTACACCTTC. Protein: CSVATGTGYGYTF.

The rearrangement joins TRBV28 to TRBJ2-4; 9 positions agree with TRBD2. V trimming: 7 bases; J trimming: 1 base; junction bases outside the gene matches: 20. Germline V gene data show CDR1 as MDHEN and CDR2 as SYDVKM. This CDR3 contains 20 residues. In nucleotides, the CDR3 is TGTGCCAGCACCCCACTTTGGCTAGCGGGAAGTTTGTTGGCCAAAAACATTCAGTACTTC. Translating it yields CASTPLWLAGSLLAKNIQYF.

The rearrangement uses TRBV14 and TRBJ2-2; TRBD1 matches at 10 bases. CDR1 is SGHDN, CDR2 FVKESK, per germline. The CDR3 is 19 amino acids. V was clipped by 1 base and J by 1 base; unmatched bases: 9. Here the CDR3 reads CASSQGGDRGQWNTGELFF. The CDR3, as DNA: TGTGCCAGCAGCCAAGGAGGAGACAGGGGGCAGTGGAACACCGGGGAGCTGTTTTTT.

This clonotype was counted a few times. The gene calls are TRBV6-2 or TRBV6-3 and TRBJ2-5; TRBD2 matches 7 bases. J lost 4 bases, V lost 6 bases, and 11 bases had no gene match. The germline CDR1 and CDR2 sequences are MNHEY and SVGEGT. CDR3 size: 15 residues. CDR3 bases: TGTGCCAGCAGCCACGCTAGCGGTAGGCCAGAGACCCAGTACTTC. It specifies CASSHASGRPETQYF.

This clonotype was recorded at least ten times. This rearrangement joins TRBV7-9 to TRBJ1-3, with 8 bases matching TRBD1. CDR3 length: 14 residues. Trimming at V came to 4 bases and at J to 3 bases, leaving 2 bases not matched to a gene. The germline gives CDR1 SEHNR, CDR2 FQNEAQ (reference sequence). The CDR3 DNA is TGTGCCAGCAGCTCCGGGACAGGTGGAAACACCATATATTTT. Amino acid sequence: CASSSGTGGNTIYF.

The chain is built from TRBV6-5 and TRBJ2-4; D gene unclear. The germline CDR1 and CDR2 sequences are MNHEY and SVGAGI. The CDR3 runs to 15 residues. V was cut by 0 bases and J by 1 base, with 7 bases left in between. The CDR3 DNA is TGTGCCAGCAGTTACTCCCACGTCGCCAAAAACATTCAGTACTTC. Its translation: CASSYSHVAKNIQYF.

Only a few counts were recorded for this clonotype. The gene calls are TRBV10-3 and TRBJ2-2; 12 bases align to TRBD2. Germline V gene sequence: CDR1 ENHRY, CDR2 SYGVKD. V lost 4 bases, J lost 3 bases, and 3 bases stayed unmatched. The CDR3 runs 16 residues. The CDR3 region has the DNA TGTGCCATCAGTGTTGCTAGCGGGAGGGACACCGGGGAGCTGTTTTTT. The encoded protein is CAISVASGRDTGELFF.

This clonotype has at least ten counts. This chain links TRBV20-1 with TRBJ2-1; 10 positions agree with TRBD2. This CDR3 comprises 15 residues. Germline V CDR1 and CDR2: DFQATT, SNEGSKA (reference sequence). With V trimmed by 2 bases and J by 2 bases, 3 bases remained unmatched. In DNA, the CDR3 is TGCAGTGCTAGATCTAGCGGGGGCCCCTACAATGAGCAGTTCTTC. It is translated as CSARSSGGPYNEQFF.

This clonotype was counted a few times. The chain is built from TRBV29-1 and TRBJ2-3; the D gene is possibly TRBD2 (6 bases). The germline V gene has CDR1 SQVTM and CDR2 ANQGSEA. V lost 3 bases and J 4 bases, leaving 11 bases between the germline ends. This CDR3 has 13 residues. The CDR3: CSVEELASDTQYF. The CDR3, as DNA: TGCAGCGTTGAGGAGCTAGCGTCAGATACGCAGTATTTT.

This clonotype has only a few counts. The V gene is TRBV10-3, the J gene TRBJ2-7, with D perhaps TRBD1 (6 bases). Trimming shortened V by 2 bases and J by 6 bases, and 17 bases separated the two germline ends. Per the germline V gene, CDR1 is ENHRY and CDR2 is SYGVKD. The CDR3 has 15 residues. Here the CDR3 reads CAISEVIGARGEQYF. For the CDR3, the DNA is TGTGCCATCAGTGAGGTTATAGGGGCCAGGGGCGAGCAGTACTTC.

The chain links TRBV12-3 or TRBV12-4 to TRBJ2-7, with 8 nucleotides matching TRBD1. Trimming cost V 7 bases and J 3 bases; bases outside gene matches: 5. The CDR3 is made up of 13 amino acids. DNA of the CDR3: TGTGCCAGCACAACCGGACAGGGCTACGAGCAGTACTTC. Residues: CASTTGQGYEQYF.

The chain employs TRBV24-1 and TRBJ1-1, with 7 bases that match TRBD1. J gave up 2 bases and V 3 bases, and 5 bases lay outside the gene matches. Germline CDR1 KGHDR, CDR2 SFDVKD. CDR3 length equals 15 residues. The CDR3 region is CATSDTGTANTEAFF. The CDR3 region has the DNA TGTGCCACCAGTGATACGGGGACAGCCAACACTGAAGCTTTCTTT.

The V and J genes are TRBV19 and TRBJ2-3, with D possibly matching TRBD1 (6 bases). Germline CDR1 reads LNHDA; CDR2 reads SQIVND (reference sequence). Trimming stripped 9 bases from V and 3 bases from J, with 13 bases between. The CDR3 length is 13 residues. The CDR3 protein is CASGQSGTDTQYF. CDR3 in DNA: TGTGCCAGCGGACAGTCCGGGACAGATACGCAGTATTTT.

V gene TRBV2 combines with J gene TRBJ2-1; 9 nucleotides align to TRBD1. The CDR3 length is 15 residues. Germline V gives CDR1 SNHLY, CDR2 FYNNEI. Unmatched junction bases numbered 7, after V lost 5 bases and J lost 5 bases. The CDR3 here is CASSKMRTGDNEQFF. Written as DNA, the CDR3 is TGTGCCAGCAGTAAGATGAGGACAGGGGACAATGAGCAGTTCTTC. The variable domain in full, with the rest retrieved from reference TRBV2 and TRBJ2-1, is EPEVTQTPSHQVTQMGQEVILRCVPISNHLYFYWYRQILGQKVEFLVSFYNNEISEKSEIFDDQFSVERPDGSNFTLKIRSTKLEDSAMYFCASSKMRTGDNEQFFGPGTRLTVL.

This clonotype was counted only a few times. CDR3 sequence reads: CASSLAGLIRNSPLHF. The CDR3 nucleotides are TGTGCCAGCAGCTTAGCGGGGTTAATTCGGAATTCACCCCTCCACTTT. This sequence joins TRBV7-9 and TRBJ1-6; D ambiguous. The CDR3 loop spans 16 amino acids. V dropped 0 bases and J dropped 7 bases, with 13 bases sitting between them. Germline V CDR1 and CDR2: SEHNR, FQNEAQ (reference sequence).

The V gene is TRBV20-1, the J gene TRBJ2-3, with 12 bases fitting TRBD2. The CDR3 contains 15 residues. Trimming at V came to 5 bases and at J to 6 bases, leaving 9 bases not matched to a gene. Per germline, CDR1 DFQATT and CDR2 SNEGSKA (reference sequence). CDR3: CSAGTTSGSGDTQYF. CDR3 sequence (DNA): TGCAGTGCTGGAACGACTAGCGGGAGTGGGGATACGCAGTATTTT.

This chain connects TRBV14 to TRBJ2-3, with D perhaps TRBD1 or TRBD2 (6 bases each). Trimming removed 4 bases at V and 7 bases at J, with 9 bases between. The CDR3 covers 12 residues. Germline CDR1 is SGHDN and CDR2 is FVKESK. The CDR3 nucleotides read TGTGCCAGCAGCCTGCGGGACAATACGCAGTATTTT. It specifies CASSLRDNTQYF.

This clonotype was found many times. V usage is TRBV7-2 and J usage is TRBJ2-7; 15 bases align to TRBD2. Germline-derived CDR1 and CDR2 are SGHTA and FQGNSA. Trimming took 5 bases from V and 3 from J; bases not matched to a gene: 5. This CDR3 has 16 amino acids. As DNA, the CDR3 is TGTGCCAGCAGCCTCGGGACTAGCGGGGGGATCTACGAGCAGTACTTC. It is translated as CASSLGTSGGIYEQYF. Based on the CDR3 plus reference TRBV7-2 and TRBJ2-7, the full variable domain is GAGVSQSPSNKVTEKGKDVELRCDPISGHTALYWYRQSLGQGLEFLIYFQGNSAPDKSGLPSDRFSAERTGGSVSTLTIQRTQQEDSAVYLCASSLGTSGGIYEQYFGPGTRLTVT.

This sequence joins TRBV7-6 and TRBJ2-5; D gene ambiguous. CDR3 size: 15 residues. V lost 2 bases and J 4 bases, leaving 14 bases between the germline ends. The germline V gene has CDR1 SGHVS and CDR2 FNYEAQ. CDR3 protein: CASSLTALSTETQYF. The DNA for the CDR3 is TGTGCCAGCAGCTTAACAGCGCTAAGTACAGAGACCCAGTACTTC.